This TCR beta chain was sequenced in a study of blood T cell repertoires in COVID-19 (dated by TCRdb to between 2020 and 2021). In terms of the full investigation: Samples from collaborators originated in the United States, Italy and Spain and spanned both the acute and convalescent phases of COVID-19. The repertoires were made available in a free public database intended to serve as a resource for research on the immune response to SARS-CoV-2. The samples were drawn from the first 160 participants of the ongoing ImmuneRACE study and from over 950 subjects provided by 6 global collaborators. The material from the prospective study consisted of cDNA or gDNA derived from T cells, B-cell-depleted T cells, or PBMCs. Deeply sampled blood TCRbeta repertoires from subjects exposed to, actively infected with, or recovered from COVID-19 were included in the dataset. Nearly every sample came with metadata listing a de-identified subject ID, COVID-19 status, age in years and sex. Where HLA class I and class II types were available, the types were taken from metadata supplied by the sample provider, not from assay-based typing. Study-wide findings and limitations: How much clinical and demographic metadata was included differed by source and by participant, and the metadata was provided uncurated.

TCRbeta CDR3 regions were amplified from genomic DNA using the immunoSEQ Assay, a bias-controlled multiplex PCR. The study's processing was this. The number of nucleated cells in each sample was estimated by amplification of reference gene primers within the assay. To quantify the absolute abundance of each unique TCRbeta CDR3 rearrangement, sequence reads were collapsed and filtered. Productive Simpson clonality was computed per sample as the square root of Simpson's diversity index over productive rearrangements. TCRdb obtained this table from immuneACCESS and retained in-frame rearrangements with V and J assigned. These tables miss some clones; where compared with another copy, unresolved V genes account for less than half of the shortfall, and the remainder is unexplained. That table gives V, J and clone size, and the DNA gave D and trimming. This sample comprises over 85,000 clones, nearly 90% of them detected only once. The ten top clones hold 4% to 5.5% of the sample.

The collaborating institutions used their own protocols to collect whole blood in K2EDTA tubes. For TCRbeta analysis, collaborators shipped samples as frozen whole blood, isolated PBMCs, or DNA extracted from either of those sample types. This clone has more than one count but fewer than ten. Its antigen is still unknown. No clone much larger than this one lies a single base away; base qualities are absent. Looking up the germline V gene (reference sequence) yields CDR1 SEHNR and CDR2 FQNEAQ. The CDR3 spans 14 residues, from the cysteine through the phenylalanine. The retained sequence is limited to the CDR3, 42 bases, with the frame set at the first base. V loses 4 bases, J loses 8 bases, and the germline ends lie 17 bases apart.

The source of this sequence is a man in his 70s with acute or convalescent COVID-19. Sample: peripheral blood. The chain was built from TRBV7-9 and TRBJ1-2, with TRBD1 as a weak D call on 5 bases. The encoded CDR3 is CASSSPGFGGGYTF. The DNA is as follows: TGTGCCAGCAGCTCTCCCGGGTTCGGGGGGGGCTACACCTTC. Beyond the CDR3, the reference TRBV7-9 and TRBJ1-2 genes provide the residues; the full variable domain reads: DTGVSQNPRHKITKRGQNVTFRCDPISEHNRLYWYRQTLGQGPEFLTYFQNEAQLEKSRLLSDRFSAERPKGSFSTLEIQRTEQGDSAMYLCASSSPGFGGGYTFGSGTRLTVV.